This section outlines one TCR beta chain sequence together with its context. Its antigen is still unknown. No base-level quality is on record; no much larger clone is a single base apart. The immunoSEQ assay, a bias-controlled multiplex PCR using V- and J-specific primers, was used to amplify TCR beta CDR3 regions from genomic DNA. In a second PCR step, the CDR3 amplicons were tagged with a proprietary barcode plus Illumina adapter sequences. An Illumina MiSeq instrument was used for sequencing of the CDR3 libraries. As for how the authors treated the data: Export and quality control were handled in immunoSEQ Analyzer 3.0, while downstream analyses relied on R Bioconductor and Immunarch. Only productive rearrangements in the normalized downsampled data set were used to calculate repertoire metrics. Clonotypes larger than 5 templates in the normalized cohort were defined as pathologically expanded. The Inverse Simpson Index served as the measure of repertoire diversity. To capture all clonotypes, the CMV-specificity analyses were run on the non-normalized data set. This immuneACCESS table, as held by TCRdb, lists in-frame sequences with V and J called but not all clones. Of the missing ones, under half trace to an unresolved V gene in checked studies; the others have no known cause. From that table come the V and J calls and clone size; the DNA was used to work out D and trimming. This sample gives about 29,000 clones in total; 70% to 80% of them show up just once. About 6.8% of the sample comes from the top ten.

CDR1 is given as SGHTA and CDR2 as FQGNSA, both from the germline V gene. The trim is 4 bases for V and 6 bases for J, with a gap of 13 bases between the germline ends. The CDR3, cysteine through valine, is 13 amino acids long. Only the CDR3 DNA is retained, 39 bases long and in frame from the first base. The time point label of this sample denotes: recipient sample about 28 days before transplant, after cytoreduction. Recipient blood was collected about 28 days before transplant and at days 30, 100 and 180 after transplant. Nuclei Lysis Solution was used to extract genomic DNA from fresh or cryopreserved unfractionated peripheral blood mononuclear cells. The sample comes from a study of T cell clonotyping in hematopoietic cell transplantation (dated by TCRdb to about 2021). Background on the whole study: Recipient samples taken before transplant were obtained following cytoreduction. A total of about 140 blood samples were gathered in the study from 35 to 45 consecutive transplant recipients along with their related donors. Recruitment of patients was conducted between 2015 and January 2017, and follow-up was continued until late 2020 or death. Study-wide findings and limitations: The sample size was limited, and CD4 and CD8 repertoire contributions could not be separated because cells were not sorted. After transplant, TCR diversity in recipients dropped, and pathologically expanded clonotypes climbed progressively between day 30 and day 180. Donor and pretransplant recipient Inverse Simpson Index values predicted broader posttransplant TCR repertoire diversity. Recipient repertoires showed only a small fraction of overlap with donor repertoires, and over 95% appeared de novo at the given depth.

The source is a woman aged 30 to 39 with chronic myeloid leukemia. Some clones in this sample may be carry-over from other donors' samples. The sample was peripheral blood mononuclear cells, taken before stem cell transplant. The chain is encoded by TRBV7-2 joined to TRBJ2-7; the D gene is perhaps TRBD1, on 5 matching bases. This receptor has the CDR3 CASSSQGPLEQYV. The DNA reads TGTGCCAGCAGCTCTCAGGGCCCCCTCGAGCAGTACGTC.